The entry below gives a single T cell receptor (beta chain) sequence along with its context. Its antigen is not known. The data derive from a study of CD8+ T cells in alopecia areata. Extracted RNA was reverse transcribed, and the resulting cDNA served as sequencing template. Generated by immunoSEQ multiplex PCR, the TCRdb table keeps only in-frame clones and is missing some. The sample lists about 210,000 clones, approximately 57% seen once, with 1.6% in the top ten. Study-level results: Uncertainty remains about how baseline CD8+ expansion links to response, with one nonresponder.

CDR3 length: 16 amino acids. Trimming cost V 1 base and J 6 bases; bases outside gene matches: 12. Germline V lookup: CDR1 SQVTM, CDR2 ANQGSEA. The treatment was: oral pan-JAK inhibitor, 5-10 mg twice daily. It was from PBMCs that CD4+ and CD8+ T cells were sorted. The rearrangement links TRBV29-1 to TRBJ2-3; TRBD2 aligns across 8 bases. This specimen was CD4+ T cells sorted from blood, taken at week 4, from a patient treated with tofacitinib. The clonotype comes from a human donor with alopecia areata. The CDR3 loop reads CSVEVASGGHFDTQYF. The CDR3 region has the DNA TGCAGCGTTGAAGTCGCGTCGGGGGGGCATTTCGATACGCAGTATTTT.